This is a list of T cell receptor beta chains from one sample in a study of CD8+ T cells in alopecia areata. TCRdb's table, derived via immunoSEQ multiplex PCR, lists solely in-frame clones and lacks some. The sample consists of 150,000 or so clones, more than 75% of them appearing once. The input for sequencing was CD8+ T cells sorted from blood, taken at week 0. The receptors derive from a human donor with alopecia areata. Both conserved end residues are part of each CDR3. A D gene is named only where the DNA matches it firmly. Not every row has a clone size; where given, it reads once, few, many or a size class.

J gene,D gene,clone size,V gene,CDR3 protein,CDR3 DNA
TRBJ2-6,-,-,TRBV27,CASSLSSFGVTRSGANVLTF,TGTGCCAGCAGTTTATCGAGTTTCGGGGTTACCCGCTCTGGGGCCAACGTCCTGACTTTC
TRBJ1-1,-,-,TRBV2,CASKEGSTEAFF,TGTGCCAGCAAGGAAGGATCCACTGAAGCTTTCTTT
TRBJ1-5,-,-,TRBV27,CASTPDRYSNQPQHF,TGTGCCAGCACTCCGGACAGATATAGCAATCAGCCCCAGCATTTT
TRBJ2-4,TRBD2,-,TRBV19,CASRLAGGLRNIQYF,TGTGCCAGTCGACTAGCGGGAGGGCTCCGAAACATTCAGTACTTC
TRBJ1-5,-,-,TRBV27,CASSLSGGNQPQHF,TGTGCCAGCAGTTTATCTGGGGGGAATCAGCCCCAGCATTTT
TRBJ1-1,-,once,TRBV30,CAWKPLAGGGTEAFF,TGTGCCTGGAAACCCCTGGCGGGGGGCGGAACTGAAGCTTTCTTT
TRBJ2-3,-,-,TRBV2,CASSDRTDTQYF,TGTGCCAGCAGTGACCGAACAGATACGCAGTATTTT
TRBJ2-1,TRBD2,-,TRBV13,CASSRERGPNEQFF,TGTGCCAGCAGCCGAGAGCGGGGACCCAATGAGCAGTTCTTC
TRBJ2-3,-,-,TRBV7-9,CASSYRGRPSTDTQYF,TGTGCCAGCAGCTACCGGGGCCGTCCTAGCACAGATACGCAGTATTTT
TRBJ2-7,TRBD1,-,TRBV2,CASTGTGKFFEQYF,TGTGCCAGTACCGGGACAGGGAAGTTTTTCGAGCAGTACTTC
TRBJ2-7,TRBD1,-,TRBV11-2,CASSQTGVSYEQYF,TGTGCCAGCAGCCAGACAGGGGTCTCCTACGAGCAGTACTTC
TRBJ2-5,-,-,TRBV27,CASREGRYQETQYF,TGTGCCAGCAGGGAAGGGAGATATCAAGAGACCCAGTACTTC
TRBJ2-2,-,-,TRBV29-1,CSVGLRDSTNTGELFF,TGCAGCGTTGGTCTCCGGGACTCGACTAACACCGGGGAGCTGTTTTTT
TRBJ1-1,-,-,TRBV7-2,CASSKGLWNTEAFF,TGTGCCAGCAGCAAGGGACTGTGGAACACTGAAGCTTTCTTT
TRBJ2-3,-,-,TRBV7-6,CASSSYGGPNDFTDTQYF,TGTGCCAGCAGCTCGTATGGCGGGCCCAACGACTTCACAGATACGCAGTATTTT
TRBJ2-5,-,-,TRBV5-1,CASKGDEEETQYF,TGCGCCTCCAAGGGGGACGAAGAAGAGACCCAGTACTTC
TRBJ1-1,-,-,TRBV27,CASSLGAGYTEAFF,TGTGCCAGCAGTTTAGGGGCTGGGTACACTGAAGCTTTCTTT
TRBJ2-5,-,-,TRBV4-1,CASSQDQGGLTQETQYF,TGCGCCAGCAGCCAAGATCAGGGGGGGTTGACCCAAGAGACCCAGTACTTC
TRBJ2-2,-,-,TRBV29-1,CSVEEGGAGTGELSF,TGCAGCGTTGAAGAGGGGGGCGCTGGGACCGGGGAGCTGTCTTTT
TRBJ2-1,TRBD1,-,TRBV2,CASPGTGRNEQFF,TGTGCCAGCCCCGGGACAGGGAGGAATGAGCAGTTCTTC
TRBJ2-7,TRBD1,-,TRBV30,CAWTDRAGHEQYF,TGTGCCTGGACTGACAGGGCTGGGCACGAGCAGTACTTC
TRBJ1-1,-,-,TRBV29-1,CSVLVGRLEAFF,TGCAGCGTTTTAGTCGGGCGCCTTGAAGCTTTCTTT
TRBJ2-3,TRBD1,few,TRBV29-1,CSVILTGGIDTQYF,TGCAGCGTGATTTTGACAGGGGGAATAGATACGCAGTATTTT
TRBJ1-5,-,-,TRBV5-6,CASKRLRGSGNQPQHF,TGTGCCAGCAAACGTCTGAGGGGATCGGGCAATCAGCCCCAGCATTTT
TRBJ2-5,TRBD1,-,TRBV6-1,CASSEGDRMETQYF,TGTGCCAGCAGTGAAGGGGACAGGATGGAGACCCAGTACTTC
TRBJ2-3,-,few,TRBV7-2,CASSLYRRPSTDTQYF,TGTGCCAGCAGCTTATACAGGAGACCCAGCACAGATACGCAGTATTTT
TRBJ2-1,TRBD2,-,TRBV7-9,CASTISGSGHNEQFF,TGTGCCAGCACCATCAGCGGGAGTGGTCACAATGAGCAGTTCTTC
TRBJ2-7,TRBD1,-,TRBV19,CASSVGQGSYEQYF,TGTGCCAGTAGTGTTGGACAGGGCTCCTACGAGCAGTACTTC
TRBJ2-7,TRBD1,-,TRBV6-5,CASSTQTGFAEQYF,TGTGCCAGCAGCACTCAGACAGGGTTCGCCGAGCAGTACTTC
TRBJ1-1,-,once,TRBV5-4,CASSSQGQSEAFF,TGTGCCAGCAGCTCTCAAGGACAGTCTGAAGCTTTCTTT